This T cell receptor beta chain was identified in a study of patients and donors after allogeneic stem cell transplantation. The CDR3 sequence is 17 residues long. Germline lookup yields CDR1 LGHDT and CDR2 YNNKEL (reference sequence). V was shortened by 4 bases and J by 2 bases, with 17 bases between the two germline ends. TCRdb reprocessed the RT-PCR reads with MiXCR, giving one entry per CDR3 protein. The data show about a million distinct CDR3 sequences, with 18% seen just once and around 6% held by the top ten. Sample: blood, either unsorted or a sorted T cell fraction (not recorded which). V and J are TRBV3-1 and TRBJ2-2, with a weak D call TRBD2 (7 bases). The clonotype was recovered from a human donor who was either an allogeneic HSCT recipient or a stem cell or donor lymphocyte infusion donor (not recorded which). It is not recorded whose cells these are; they may come from a transplant donor. Written as DNA, the CDR3 is TGTGCCAGCAGCCCCGCAAGGGGGAGGGCCAACACCGGGGAGCTGTTTTTT. Translating it yields CASSPARGRANTGELFF.